This T cell receptor beta chain was captured by sequencing in a study of regulatory T cells in long-lasting Graves disease. V shed 5 bases and J shed 5 bases, with 10 bases lying between them. Germline V CDR1 and CDR2: LNHNV, YYDKDF (reference sequence). This CDR3 contains 13 residues. In building TCR beta libraries, iRepertoire HTBI primers were used together with Arm-PCR of CDR3 regions. MiXCR was run by TCRdb on the multiplex PCR reads, yielding one entry per CDR3 protein. In the table there are fewer than 400,000 distinct CDR3 sequences, less than 25% of which are singletons. Time point specified: persistent/refractory GD, antithyroid drugs over 5 years with positive TRAb. PBMC RNA was the source of the TCR library. This clonotype was seen ten or more times.

This sequence joins TRBV15 and TRBJ1-5; D gene unclear. This receptor was identified in a female donor with Graves disease. This specimen was peripheral blood mononuclear cells (PBMCs), taken when the disease was refractory, from a patient treated with antithyroid drugs. This CDR3 is CATSVDFDQPQHF. DNA of the CDR3: TGTGCCACCAGCGTGGATTTCGATCAGCCCCAGCATTTT.